This record looks at one TCR beta chain sequence and its context. This entry belongs to a study of identical twins. The length of the CDR3 is 16 residues. V was shortened by 0 bases and J by 4 bases, with 16 bases between the two germline ends. Germline V gene sequence: CDR1 DFQATT, CDR2 SNEGSKA (reference sequence). TCRdb re-analysed the 5' RACE reads in MiXCR, keeping a single row per CDR3 protein. The sample lists some 240,000 distinct CDR3 sequences, under 12% occurring once. This TCR was recovered from a middle-aged man in good health. V and J are TRBV20-1 and TRBJ2-1; either TRBD1 or TRBD2 may fit D (5 bases each). Specimen: memory T cells sorted from blood. CDR3 sequence: CSARESGASRYNEQFF. CDR3 in DNA: TGCAGTGCTAGAGAGTCCGGGGCCTCCAGATACAATGAGCAGTTCTTC.